This TCR beta chain was obtained from a study of blood T cell repertoires in COVID-19. Whole-study context: COVID-19 samples, acute and convalescent, were from the United States, Italy and Spain.

Repertoires were generated with immunoSEQ multiplex PCR, while TCRdb's copy carries only in-frame clones and drops some. The sample shows 210,000 or so clones, 70% to 90% of them seen only once. The CDR3 totals 13 residues. V dropped 6 bases and J dropped 8 bases, with 16 bases sitting between them. The rearrangement links TRBV12-3 or TRBV12-4 to TRBJ1-2, with D hard to call. This receptor was identified in a man between 45 and 60 years old with COVID-19, enrolled during active disease. Source material: peripheral blood. Written as DNA, the CDR3 is TGTGCCAGCAGCTCCGGGGTACCATCGGGCTACACCTTC. Translation: CASSSGVPSGYTF.